This T cell receptor (beta chain) was retrieved from a study of immune reconstitution after stem cell transplant in scleroderma. Germline CDR1 DFQATT, CDR2 SNEGSKA (reference sequence). The V end was cut by 3 bases, the J end by 1 base, with 10 bases between. The length of the CDR3 is 14 residues. TCRdb recomputed calls from the RT-PCR reads with MiXCR, one row per CDR3 protein. The sample shows 3,800 or so distinct CDR3 sequences, approximately 6% of them seen only once. This clonotype is termed medium-sized. The sequence was obtained from a female donor with systemic sclerosis. The J gene is TRBJ2-1, the V gene TRBV20-1; no clear D. This material was acquired before or after autologous hematopoietic stem cell transplantation (not recorded which). This chain's CDR3 is CSARRQESYNEQFF. In DNA, the CDR3 is TGCAGTGCTAGGCGCCAGGAGTCCTACAATGAGCAGTTCTTC.